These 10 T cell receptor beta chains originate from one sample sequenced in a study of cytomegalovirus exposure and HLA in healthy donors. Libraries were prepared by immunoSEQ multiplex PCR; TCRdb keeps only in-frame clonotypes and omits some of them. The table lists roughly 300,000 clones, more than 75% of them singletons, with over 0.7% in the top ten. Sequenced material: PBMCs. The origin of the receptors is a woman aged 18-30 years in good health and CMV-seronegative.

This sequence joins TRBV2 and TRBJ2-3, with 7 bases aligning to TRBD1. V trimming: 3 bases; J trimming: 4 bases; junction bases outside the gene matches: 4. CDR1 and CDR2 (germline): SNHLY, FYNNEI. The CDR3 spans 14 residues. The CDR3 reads CASSDRGWADTQYF. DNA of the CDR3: TGTGCCAGCAGTGACAGGGGGTGGGCAGATACGCAGTATTTT.

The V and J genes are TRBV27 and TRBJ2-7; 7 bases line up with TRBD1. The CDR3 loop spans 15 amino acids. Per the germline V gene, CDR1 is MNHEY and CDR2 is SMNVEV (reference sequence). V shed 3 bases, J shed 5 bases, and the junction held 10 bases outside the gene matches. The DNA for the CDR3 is TGTGCCAGCAGTTTTGGTCAGGGGGTTCCCCACGAGCAGTACTTC. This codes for CASSFGQGVPHEQYF.

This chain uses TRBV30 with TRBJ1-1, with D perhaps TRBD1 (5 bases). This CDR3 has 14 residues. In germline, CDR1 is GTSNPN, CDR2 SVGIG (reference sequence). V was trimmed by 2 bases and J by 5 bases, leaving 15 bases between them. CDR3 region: CAWSQGVWSTEAFF. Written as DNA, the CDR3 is TGTGCCTGGAGTCAAGGGGTGTGGTCGACTGAAGCTTTCTTT.

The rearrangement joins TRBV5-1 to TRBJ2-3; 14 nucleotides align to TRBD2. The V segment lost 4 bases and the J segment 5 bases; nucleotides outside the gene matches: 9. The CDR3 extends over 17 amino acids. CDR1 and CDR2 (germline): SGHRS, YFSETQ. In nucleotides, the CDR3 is TGCGCCAGCAGCACTCAATCCGGGACTAGCGGGAGAGATACGCAGTATTTT. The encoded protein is CASSTQSGTSGRDTQYF.

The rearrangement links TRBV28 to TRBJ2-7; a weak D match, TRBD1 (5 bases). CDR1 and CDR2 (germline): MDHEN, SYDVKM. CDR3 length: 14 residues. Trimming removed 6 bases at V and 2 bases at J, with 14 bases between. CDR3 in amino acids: CASSLDSRAYEQYF. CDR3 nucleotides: TGTGCCAGCAGCCTTGACAGCCGTGCCTACGAGCAGTACTTC.

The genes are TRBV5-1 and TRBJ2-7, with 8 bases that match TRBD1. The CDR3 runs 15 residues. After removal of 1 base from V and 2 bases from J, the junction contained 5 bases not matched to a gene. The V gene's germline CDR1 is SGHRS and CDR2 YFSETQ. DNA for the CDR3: TGCGCCAGCAGCTTGTTGGACAGGGAGACCTACGAGCAGTACTTC. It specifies CASSLLDRETYEQYF. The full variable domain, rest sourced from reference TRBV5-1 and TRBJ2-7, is KAGVTQTPRYLIKTRGQQVTLSCSPISGHRSVSWYQQTPGQGLQFLFEYFSETQRNKGNFPGRFSGRQFSNSRSEMNVSTLELGDSALYLCASSLLDRETYEQYFGPGTRLTVT.

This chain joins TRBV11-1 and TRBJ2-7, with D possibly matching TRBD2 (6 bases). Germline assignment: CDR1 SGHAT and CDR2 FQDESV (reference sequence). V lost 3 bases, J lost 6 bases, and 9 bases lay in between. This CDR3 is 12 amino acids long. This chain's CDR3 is CASSFNSGEQYF. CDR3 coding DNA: TGTGCCAGCAGCTTCAATAGCGGCGAGCAGTACTTC.

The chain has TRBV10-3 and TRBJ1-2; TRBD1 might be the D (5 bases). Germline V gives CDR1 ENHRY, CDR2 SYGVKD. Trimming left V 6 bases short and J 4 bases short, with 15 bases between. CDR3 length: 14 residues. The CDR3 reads CAIRRLQDLYGYTF. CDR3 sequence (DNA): TGTGCCATCAGACGATTACAGGACCTCTATGGCTACACCTTC.

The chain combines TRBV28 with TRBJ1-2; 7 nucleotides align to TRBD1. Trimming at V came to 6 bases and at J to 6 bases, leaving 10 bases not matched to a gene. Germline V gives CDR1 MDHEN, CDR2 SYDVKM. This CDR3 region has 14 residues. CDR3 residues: CASSITDRSNGYTF. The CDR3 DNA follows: TGTGCCAGCAGCATCACGGACAGGTCAAATGGCTACACCTTC.

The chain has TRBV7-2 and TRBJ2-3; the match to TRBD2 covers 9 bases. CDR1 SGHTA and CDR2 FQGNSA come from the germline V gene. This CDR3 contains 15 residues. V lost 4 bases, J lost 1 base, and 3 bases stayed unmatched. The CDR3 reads CASSSSGIRTDTQYF. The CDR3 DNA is TGTGCCAGCAGCTCTAGCGGGATCCGCACAGATACGCAGTATTTT.